One and the same sample provided the 29 T cell receptor beta chains below, sequenced in a study of cytomegalovirus exposure and HLA in healthy donors. The PCR was carried out with 60 Vbeta primers and 13 Jbeta primers. The method was immunoSEQ multiplex PCR; TCRdb's version includes in-frame clones alone and lacks a portion of them. The data include some 62,000 clones; the top ten clones carry under 7%. Sequences were obtained from PBMCs. Receptors originate from a man aged 30 to 39 in good health and CMV-seropositive.

The chain has TRBV4-2 and TRBJ1-5; D may be TRBD1 (6 bases). Deletions cut 1 base from V and 7 bases from J, with 20 bases between. CDR1 is LGHNA and CDR2 is YNFKEQ in the germline V gene. The CDR3 loop spans 17 amino acids. In nucleotides, the CDR3 is TGTGCCAGCAGCCAAGCAGGGGCCCATGGGAAGGGCCAGCCCCAGCATTTT. This gives the protein CASSQAGAHGKGQPQHF.

This chain links TRBV19 with TRBJ2-2; 9 bases fit TRBD2. The CDR3 is made up of 15 amino acids. Germline V gene sequence: CDR1 LNHDA, CDR2 SQIVND (reference sequence). V lost 7 bases to trimming and J lost 8 bases; unmatched junction nucleotides: 11. The CDR3 loop reads CASTIGTSRWGELFF. For the CDR3, the DNA is TGTGCCAGTACAATAGGGACTAGCAGATGGGGGGAGCTGTTTTTT.

The chain recombines TRBV5-4 with TRBJ1-2; 7 positions agree with TRBD1. Unmatched junction bases numbered 8, after V lost 3 bases and J lost 3 bases. The CDR3 totals 15 residues. Germline CDR1 is SGHNT and CDR2 is YYREEE (reference sequence). The chain's CDR3 is CASSYPDRRHYGYTF. The DNA of the CDR3 is TGTGCCAGCAGCTACCCGGACAGGAGGCACTATGGCTACACCTTC.

V and J are TRBV5-1 and TRBJ1-1, with D hard to call. Trimming cost V 6 bases and J 0 bases, with 12 bases left between them. Germline CDR1 SGHRS, CDR2 YFSETQ. The CDR3 spans 14 residues. The CDR3 here is CASNISPVNTEAFF. CDR3 in DNA: TGCGCCAGCAATATCTCCCCGGTGAACACTGAAGCTTTCTTT. Full variable domain (rest looked up from reference TRBV5-1 and TRBJ1-1): KAGVTQTPRYLIKTRGQQVTLSCSPISGHRSVSWYQQTPGQGLQFLFEYFSETQRNKGNFPGRFSGRQFSNSRSEMNVSTLELGDSALYLCASNISPVNTEAFFGQGTRLTVV.

This chain joins TRBV15 and TRBJ1-6; D not resolved. The CDR3 has 14 residues. Trimming stripped 1 base from V and 9 bases from J, with 10 bases between. The germline gives CDR1 LNHNV, CDR2 YYDKDF (reference sequence). CDR3 protein: CATSRGGHLSPLHF. The CDR3 nucleotides read TGTGCCACCAGCAGAGGAGGCCACCTTTCACCCCTCCACTTT.

The chain joins TRBV5-6 to TRBJ2-7; D gene unclear. This CDR3 has 12 residues. Per the germline V gene, CDR1 is SGHDT and CDR2 is YYEEEE. V gave up 0 bases and J gave up 3 bases, with 4 bases separating them. Written as DNA, the CDR3 is TGTGCCAGCAGCTTGGACATCTACGAGCAGTACTTC. As protein: CASSLDIYEQYF.

V is TRBV6-5 and J is TRBJ2-1; tentatively, D is TRBD2 (5 bases). The CDR3 totals 16 residues. Germline CDR1 MNHEY, CDR2 SVGAGI. V dropped 4 bases and J dropped 0 bases, with 13 bases sitting between them. CDR3 DNA sequence: TGTGCCAGCAGTTTCGGCGGGCTGAGCTCCTACAATGAGCAGTTCTTC. Protein: CASSFGGLSSYNEQFF.

The CDR3 here is CASSPGLAGVAYNEQFF. The CDR3, as DNA: TGTGCCAGCAGCCCAGGACTAGCGGGAGTGGCCTACAATGAGCAGTTCTTC. The chain recombines TRBV9 with TRBJ2-1; 13 nucleotides agree with TRBD2. V shed 4 bases, J shed 2 bases, and the junction held 6 bases outside the gene matches. This CDR3 region has 17 residues. Germline lookup yields CDR1 SGDLS and CDR2 YYNGEE. The full variable domain, completed using reference TRBV9 and TRBJ2-1, is DSGVTQTPKHLITATGQRVTLRCSPRSGDLSVYWYQQSLDQGLQFLIQYYNGEERAKGNILERFSAQQFPDLHSELNLSSLELGDSALYFCASSPGLAGVAYNEQFFGPGTRLTVL.

The chain combines TRBV6-1 with TRBJ2-1; the match to TRBD2 covers 9 bases. The germline V gene has CDR1 MNHNS and CDR2 SASEGT. The length of the CDR3 is 13 residues. Germline trimming cut 4 bases from V and 14 bases from J; bases unmatched to any gene: 9. The CDR3 loop is CASSAAGGRGKFF. The CDR3 DNA is TGTGCCAGCAGTGCAGCGGGAGGACGGGGAAAGTTCTTC.

A note on this clone: The same CDR3 also results from other DNA sequences found in this sample. The rearrangement uses TRBV7-3 and TRBJ2-7, with a weak D call TRBD2 (6 bases). Germline V gene sequence: CDR1 SGHTA, CDR2 FQGTGA. The CDR3 runs 16 residues. The ends were cut back, 3 bases at V and 4 bases at J, with 19 bases in the middle. The CDR3 DNA reads TGTGCCAGCAGCTTTGGACTACCACGTGAGGGGTACGAGCAGTACTTC. This sequence encodes CASSFGLPREGYEQYF.

This sequence joins TRBV4-2 and TRBJ2-1, with a weak D call TRBD2 (6 bases). Germline V lookup: CDR1 LGHNA, CDR2 YNFKEQ. The CDR3 runs to 13 residues. Trimming removed 2 bases from V and 6 bases from J, with 8 bases in between. The CDR3, as DNA: TGTGCCAGCAGCCAATTAGCGGCCAATGAGCAGTTCTTC. Its protein product is CASSQLAANEQFF.

V is TRBV6-6 and J is TRBJ2-3; 11 nucleotides agree with TRBD2. The length of the CDR3 is 16 residues. Germline V gene sequence: CDR1 MNHNY, CDR2 SVGAGI (reference sequence). With 0 bases clipped from V and 11 bases from J, the junction kept 10 bases outside the gene matches. The chain's CDR3 is CASSYSSGRAKGKQYF. The DNA for the CDR3 is TGTGCCAGCAGTTACTCTAGCGGGAGGGCCAAAGGTAAGCAGTATTTT.

The CDR3 DNA is TGTGCCAGTAGTCTTTCCGGGACAGCTAACTATGGCTACACCTTC. Translating it yields CASSLSGTANYGYTF. J is TRBJ1-2 and V is TRBV19; 7 bases agree with TRBD1. This CDR3 has 15 amino acids. The J segment lost 0 bases and the V segment lost 5 bases, leaving 6 bases of the junction unmatched. CDR1 is LNHDA, CDR2 SQIVND, per germline (reference sequence).

The chain employs TRBV19 and TRBJ2-7; the D gene is possibly TRBD1 (7 bases). Trimming pared 3 bases from V and 6 bases from J, leaving 18 bases between. The length of the CDR3 is 15 residues. CDR1 LNHDA and CDR2 SQIVND come from the germline V gene (reference sequence). The CDR3 coding sequence is TGTGCCAGTAGTATGTCAGGGGGGACGTTTACCGAGCAGTACTTC. Residues: CASSMSGGTFTEQYF.

The chain combines TRBV9 with TRBJ1-2; 9 bases are a match to TRBD1. The germline V gene has CDR1 SGDLS and CDR2 YYNGEE. The CDR3 contains 15 residues. The V segment lost 3 bases and the J segment 3 bases; nucleotides outside the gene matches: 6. The CDR3 nucleotides read TGTGCCAGCAGCGAGGGAACAGGGGGCGACTATGGCTACACCTTC. This encodes CASSEGTGGDYGYTF.

The chain is built from TRBV4-1 and TRBJ2-7; D not resolved. The CDR3 totals 17 residues. Germline loops: CDR1 MGHRA, CDR2 YSYEKL. The CDR3 sequence: CQNPKVASTKNAYEQYF. In DNA, the CDR3 is TGCCAAAACCCGAAGGTAGCCAGTACCAAAAACGCCTACGAGCAGTACTTC.

This rearrangement joins TRBV4-1 to TRBJ1-5, with D unresolved. Per the germline V gene, CDR1 is MGHRA and CDR2 is YSYEKL. This CDR3 is 15 amino acids long. Trimming left V 3 bases short and J 4 bases short, with 13 bases between. The DNA of the CDR3 is TGCGCCAGCAGCCACGGGGTCCTAGGGAATCAGCCCCAGCATTTT. It yields the protein CASSHGVLGNQPQHF.

The V gene is TRBV10-3, the J gene TRBJ2-6, with D tentatively TRBD1 (6 bases). V was shortened by 11 bases and J by 0 bases, with 11 bases between the two germline ends. Looked up from germline, CDR1 is ENHRY and CDR2 is SYGVKD. The CDR3 totals 14 residues. DNA for the CDR3: TGTGCCGTTAAAGGGGGCTCTGGGGCCAACGTCCTGACTTTC. Translating gives CAVKGGSGANVLTF.

The chain joins TRBV28 to TRBJ2-1; TRBD2 matches at 8 bases. CDR1 is MDHEN and CDR2 is SYDVKM in the germline V gene. The CDR3 spans 14 residues. J gave up 5 bases and V 3 bases, and 3 bases lay outside the gene matches. DNA for the CDR3: TGTGCCAGCAGTTTTGAGGGACTAGACAATGAGCAGTTCTTC. Protein sequence: CASSFEGLDNEQFF.

The rearrangement links TRBV29-1 to TRBJ1-4, with D possibly TRBD1 on 6 matching bases. V was clipped by 2 bases and J by 7 bases, with 14 bases between them. The CDR3 is made up of 14 amino acids. Germline CDR1 SQVTM, CDR2 ANQGSEA. This CDR3 reads CSVEPLQGVEKLFF. The CDR3 coding sequence is TGCAGCGTTGAACCCCTACAGGGAGTTGAAAAACTGTTTTTT.

This sequence joins TRBV7-9 and TRBJ2-7, with 10 bases matching TRBD2. The CDR3 length is 14 residues. Germline V gene data show CDR1 as SEHNR and CDR2 as FQNEAQ (reference sequence). V lost 3 bases, J lost 10 bases, and 9 bases stayed unmatched. The CDR3 coding sequence is TGTGCCAGCAGCTTTGGCCTAGCGGGAGACGTTCAGTACTTC. Its protein is CASSFGLAGDVQYF.

V is TRBV30 and J is TRBJ2-7; 9 bases match TRBD1. Germline V gives CDR1 GTSNPN, CDR2 SVGIG (reference sequence). With V trimmed by 2 bases and J by 3 bases, 20 bases remained unmatched. The CDR3 is 19 residues long. The CDR3 nucleotides read TGTGCCTGGAGTAGACGCGAATTAGTCCCCGGGACAGGGTTCTACGAGCAGTACTTC. Protein sequence: CAWSRRELVPGTGFYEQYF.

The chain employs TRBV7-8 and TRBJ1-6; TRBD1 aligns across 7 bases. The CDR3 is 14 residues long. J was trimmed by 6 bases and V by 2 bases; bases with no gene match: 1. Germline values: CDR1 SGHVS, CDR2 FQNEAQ. The CDR3 is CASSLRDSNSPLHF. The DNA for the CDR3 is TGTGCCAGCAGCTTAAGGGACAGTAATTCACCCCTCCACTTT.

The V and J genes are TRBV2 and TRBJ2-1; 10 bases line up with TRBD2. After removal of 4 bases from V and 6 bases from J, the junction contained 12 bases not matched to a gene. Per the germline V gene, CDR1 is SNHLY and CDR2 is FYNNEI. This CDR3 has 17 residues. The CDR3 coding sequence is TGTGCCAGCAGTGGCGAGCGGGAGGGCCTAATATTCAATGAGCAGTTCTTC. Translation: CASSGEREGLIFNEQFF. The full variable domain, with the rest looked up from reference TRBV2 and TRBJ2-1, is EPEVTQTPSHQVTQMGQEVILRCVPISNHLYFYWYRQILGQKVEFLVSFYNNEISEKSEIFDDQFSVERPDGSNFTLKIRSTKLEDSAMYFCASSGEREGLIFNEQFFGPGTRLTVL.

The chain uses TRBV7-6 and TRBJ2-3; 7 bases agree with TRBD2. V shed 4 bases and J 4 bases; nucleotides not matched to a gene: 20. Germline V lookup: CDR1 SGHVS, CDR2 FNYEAQ. The CDR3 sequence is 19 residues long. The CDR3 sequence: CASSYHSSGIRFSPDTQYF. In nucleotides, the CDR3 is TGTGCCAGCAGCTATCATTCTAGCGGCATACGCTTCTCGCCAGATACGCAGTATTTT.

This chain uses TRBV29-1 with TRBJ2-7; TRBD1 agrees at 8 bases. The germline V gene encodes CDR1 SQVTM and CDR2 ANQGSEA. Unmatched junction bases numbered 11, after V lost 7 bases and J lost 6 bases. CDR3 size: 13 residues. CDR3 region: CSGTGQGAGEQYF. CDR3 bases: TGCAGCGGGACCGGACAGGGAGCGGGCGAGCAGTACTTC.

This clone is classed as medium-sized (0.01 to 0.1%) by frequency. This sequence joins TRBV4-1 and TRBJ2-1, with D maybe TRBD2 (5 bases). From germline, CDR1 is MGHRA and CDR2 YSYEKL. CDR3 length: 14 amino acids. Trimming left V 4 bases short and J 5 bases short, with 12 bases between. The CDR3, as DNA: TGCGCCAGCAGCCTTGCAGAGGGAGACAATGAGCAGTTCTTC. Translated: CASSLAEGDNEQFF.

The genes are TRBV2 and TRBJ1-5; no firm D call. Trimming left V 6 bases short and J 3 bases short, with 12 bases between. The CDR3 contains 14 residues. Germline CDR1 SNHLY, CDR2 FYNNEI. The CDR3 region is CASRPGTNNQPQHF. Written as DNA, the CDR3 is TGTGCCAGCAGACCAGGAACGAACAATCAGCCCCAGCATTTT. Using reference TRBV2 and TRBJ1-5 for the parts outside the CDR3, the full variable domain is EPEVTQTPSHQVTQMGQEVILRCVPISNHLYFYWYRQILGQKVEFLVSFYNNEISEKSEIFDDQFSVERPDGSNFTLKIRSTKLEDSAMYFCASRPGTNNQPQHFGDGTRLSIL.

The rearrangement uses TRBV4-1 and TRBJ2-5, with a weak D call TRBD1 (6 bases). The CDR3 spans 15 residues. In germline, CDR1 is MGHRA, CDR2 YSYEKL. V lost 0 bases to trimming and J lost 0 bases, with 8 bases between them. The CDR3 DNA sequence: TGCGCCAGCAGCCAAGAAGGACAGTACCAAGAGACCCAGTACTTC. Protein: CASSQEGQYQETQYF.